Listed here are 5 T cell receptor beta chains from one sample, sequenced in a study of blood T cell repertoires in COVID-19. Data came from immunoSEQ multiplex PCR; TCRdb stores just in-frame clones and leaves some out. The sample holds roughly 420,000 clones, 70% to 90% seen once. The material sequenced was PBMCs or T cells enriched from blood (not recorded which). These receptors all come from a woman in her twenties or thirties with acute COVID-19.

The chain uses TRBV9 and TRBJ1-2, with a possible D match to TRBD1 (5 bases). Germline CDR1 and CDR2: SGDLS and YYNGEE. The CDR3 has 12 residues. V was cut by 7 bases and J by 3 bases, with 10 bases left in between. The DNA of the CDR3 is TGTGCCAGCGGACAAACATACTATGGCTACACCTTC. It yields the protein CASGQTYYGYTF.

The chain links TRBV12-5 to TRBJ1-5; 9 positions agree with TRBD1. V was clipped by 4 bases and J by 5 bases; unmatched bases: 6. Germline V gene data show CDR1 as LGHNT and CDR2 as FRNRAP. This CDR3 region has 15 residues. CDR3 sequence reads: CASGSGTGLHQPQHF. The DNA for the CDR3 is TGTGCTAGTGGTTCCGGGACAGGGCTCCATCAGCCCCAGCATTTT.

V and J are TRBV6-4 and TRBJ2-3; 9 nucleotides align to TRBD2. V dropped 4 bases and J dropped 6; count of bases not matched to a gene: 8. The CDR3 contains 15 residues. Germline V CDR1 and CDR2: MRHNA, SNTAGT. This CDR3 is CASSGGGGAYDTQYF. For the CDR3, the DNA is TGTGCCAGCAGTGGAGGCGGGGGGGCTTATGATACGCAGTATTTT.

CDR3: CASSVDPGDNSPLHF. Written as DNA, the CDR3 is TGTGCCAGCAGCGTAGACCCCGGGGATAATTCACCCCTCCACTTT. The genes are TRBV9 and TRBJ1-6, with D hard to call. The CDR3 sequence is 15 residues long. V gave up 0 bases and J gave up 5 bases, with 9 bases separating them. Germline V gives CDR1 SGDLS, CDR2 YYNGEE. Full variable domain (outside the CDR3, taken from reference TRBV9 and TRBJ1-6): DSGVTQTPKHLITATGQRVTLRCSPRSGDLSVYWYQQSLDQGLQFLIQYYNGEERAKGNILERFSAQQFPDLHSELNLSSLELGDSALYFCASSVDPGDNSPLHFGNGTRLTVT.

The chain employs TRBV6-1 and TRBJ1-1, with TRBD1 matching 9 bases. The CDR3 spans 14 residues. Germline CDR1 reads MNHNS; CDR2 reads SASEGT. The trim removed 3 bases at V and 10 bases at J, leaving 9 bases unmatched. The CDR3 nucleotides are TGTGCCAGCAGTGATTACCGGGACAGGGAAACAGCTTTCTTT. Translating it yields CASSDYRDRETAFF.